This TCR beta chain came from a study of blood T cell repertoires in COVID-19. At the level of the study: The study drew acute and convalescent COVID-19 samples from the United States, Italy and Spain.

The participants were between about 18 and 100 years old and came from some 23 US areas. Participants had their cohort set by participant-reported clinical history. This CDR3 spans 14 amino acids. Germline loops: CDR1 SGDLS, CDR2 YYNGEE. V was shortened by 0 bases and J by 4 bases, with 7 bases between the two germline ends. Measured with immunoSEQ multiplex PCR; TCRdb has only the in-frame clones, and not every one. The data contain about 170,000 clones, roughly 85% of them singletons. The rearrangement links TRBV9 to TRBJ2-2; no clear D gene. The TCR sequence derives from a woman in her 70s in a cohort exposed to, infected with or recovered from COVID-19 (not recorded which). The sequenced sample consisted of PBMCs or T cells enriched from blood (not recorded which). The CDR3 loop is CASSVVPGTGELFF. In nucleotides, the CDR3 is TGTGCCAGCAGCGTAGTCCCAGGCACCGGGGAGCTGTTTTTT.